Each of the 3 T cell receptor beta chains below was sequenced from the same sample in a study of early T cells in non-severe SARS-CoV-2 infection. TCRdb passed the 5' RACE reads through MiXCR, listing each CDR3 protein once. Of about 56,000 distinct CDR3 sequences listed, over 9.5% were seen once; the top ten hold roughly 6%. Sequenced: whole blood. All receptors derive from an adult who was a healthcare worker with PCR-confirmed SARS-CoV-2 infection or an uninfected control (not recorded which).

The chain carries TRBV7-8 and TRBJ2-5, with D possibly TRBD1 on 6 matching bases. The CDR3 covers 14 residues. Deletions cut 6 bases from V and 3 bases from J, with 14 bases between. Germline assignment: CDR1 SGHVS and CDR2 FQNEAQ. The CDR3 DNA is TGTGCCAGCAGTGGGACACCGGAGAAAGAGACCCAGTACTTC. Encoded protein: CASSGTPEKETQYF.

The V gene is TRBV12-3 or TRBV12-4, the J gene TRBJ1-5; D may be TRBD1 (6 bases). V lost 2 bases and J lost 0, with 11 bases in between. The CDR3 is made up of 16 amino acids. In DNA, the CDR3 is TGTGCCAGCAGTTTAAGGACGGGGGCTAGCAATCAGCCCCAGCATTTT. Translating it yields CASSLRTGASNQPQHF.

The sample holds a few counts of this clonotype. This rearrangement joins TRBV5-1 to TRBJ2-7, with D possibly matching TRBD2 (6 bases). CDR1 is SGHRS, CDR2 YFSETQ, per germline. This CDR3 region has 15 residues. V was shortened by 4 bases and J by 2 bases, with 16 bases between the two germline ends. The CDR3 DNA reads as TGCGCCAGCAGCCAGACGGGGACTGCGACCTACGAGCAGTACTTC. Protein product: CASSQTGTATYEQYF.